These 12 T cell receptor beta chains share one sample of origin, sequenced in a study of beta chain features in type 1 diabetes. TCRB transcripts that were expressed got sequenced, as all of the isolated RNA had been reverse transcribed. The data were produced by immunoSEQ multiplex PCR, yet TCRdb's version contains in-frame clones alone and is incomplete. The sample gives roughly 250,000 clones, roughly two thirds of which show up once; around 0.05% is in the top ten. Sequenced sample: naive CD4+ T cells from blood. The origin of the receptors is a man between 25 and 39 years old in good health.

The V call is TRBV10-3, the J call TRBJ2-7; D is tentatively TRBD1 or TRBD2 (5 bases each). V shed 7 bases and J shed 5 bases, with 15 bases lying between them. The CDR3 runs to 13 residues. Germline loops: CDR1 ENHRY, CDR2 SYGVKD. The CDR3: CAINSGLRDEQYF. Written as DNA, the CDR3 is TGTGCCATCAATTCAGGGCTGCGGGACGAGCAGTACTTC.

V is TRBV4-3 and J is TRBJ2-3, with 10 bases identical to TRBD1. Germline trimming cut 4 bases from V and 2 bases from J; bases unmatched to any gene: 6. The CDR3 consists of 16 residues. Germline values: CDR1 LGHNA, CDR2 YSLEER. CDR3 DNA: TGCGCCAGCAGCCCGCGGGACAGGGGCCCCACAGATACGCAGTATTTT. It translates to CASSPRDRGPTDTQYF.

This clone was counted between two and nine times. The V gene is TRBV2, the J gene TRBJ1-2; D is undetermined. V lost 6 bases and J lost 5, with 16 bases in between. The germline gives CDR1 SNHLY, CDR2 FYNNEI. The CDR3 covers 14 residues. This chain's CDR3 is CASRQTYFDYGYTF. The CDR3 DNA is TGTGCCAGCAGACAGACGTATTTCGATTATGGCTACACCTTC. The full variable domain, with the rest looked up from reference TRBV2 and TRBJ1-2, is EPEVTQTPSHQVTQMGQEVILRCVPISNHLYFYWYRQILGQKVEFLVSFYNNEISEKSEIFDDQFSVERPDGSNFTLKIRSTKLEDSAMYFCASRQTYFDYGYTFGSGTRLTVV.

The V call is TRBV7-9, the J call TRBJ2-3; D uncertain. The CDR3 has 15 amino acids. The ends were cut back, 4 bases at V and 2 bases at J, with 13 bases in the middle. Per germline, CDR1 SEHNR and CDR2 FQNEAQ (reference sequence). CDR3 DNA sequence: TGTGCCAGCAGCTCCCTGTGGGCAGACACAGATACGCAGTATTTT. Its translation is CASSSLWADTDTQYF.

The chain carries TRBV5-6 and TRBJ2-1; D remains unclear. V shed 3 bases and J shed 0 bases, with 13 bases lying between them. The germline V gene encodes CDR1 SGHDT and CDR2 YYEEEE. The CDR3 sequence is 16 residues long. CDR3 residues: CASSSPFSNSYNEQFF. In DNA form, the CDR3 reads TGTGCCAGCAGCTCTCCTTTCTCCAACTCCTACAATGAGCAGTTCTTC.

The genes are TRBV30 and TRBJ2-5; 8 nucleotides align to TRBD2. V trimming: 1 base; J trimming: 4 bases; junction bases outside the gene matches: 11. Germline V gene sequence: CDR1 GTSNPN, CDR2 SVGIG (reference sequence). This CDR3 comprises 16 residues. CDR3 protein: CAWSASGLGMGETQYF. In DNA form, the CDR3 reads TGTGCCTGGAGTGCATCGGGACTAGGAATGGGAGAGACCCAGTACTTC.

J is TRBJ2-1 and V is TRBV7-9, with 13 bases matching TRBD2. Looked up from germline, CDR1 is SEHNR and CDR2 is FQNEAQ (reference sequence). Trimming at V came to 2 bases and at J to 9 bases, leaving 4 bases not matched to a gene. The CDR3 has 15 amino acids. CDR3 loop: CASSLPGLAGIEQFF. The CDR3 DNA reads TGTGCCAGCAGCTTACCGGGACTAGCGGGAATTGAGCAGTTCTTC.

In DNA form, the CDR3 reads TGTGCCAGCAGCAAAGTGGGGGAAGATACCCAAGAGACCCAGTACTTC. Translation gives CASSKVGEDTQETQYF. The rearrangement joins TRBV21-1 to TRBJ2-5. TRBV21-1 is termed a pseudogene. This CDR3 contains 16 residues.

The chain carries TRBV4-2 and TRBJ1-2, with D unclear. Germline lookup yields CDR1 LGHNA and CDR2 YNFKEQ. Trimming left V 2 bases short and J 1 base short, with 14 bases between. CDR3 size: 16 residues. CDR3 bases: TGTGCCAGCAGCCAAAGTGCCCCGGGCGGTAACTATGGCTACACCTTC. As protein: CASSQSAPGGNYGYTF.

This clone was found once. This rearrangement joins TRBV4-1 to TRBJ2-1; the D is unclear. Germline V CDR1 and CDR2: MGHRA, YSYEKL. V lost 0 bases and J 7 bases, leaving 4 bases between the germline ends. CDR3 length: 12 amino acids. The chain's CDR3 is CASSQDRNEQFF. The CDR3 bases are TGCGCCAGCAGCCAAGATCGAAATGAGCAGTTCTTC.

The chain couples TRBV29-1 to TRBJ2-1; TRBD2 agrees at 7 bases. This CDR3 comprises 13 residues. Germline CDR1 reads SQVTM; CDR2 reads ANQGSEA. Trimming at V came to 7 bases and at J to 2 bases, leaving 5 bases not matched to a gene. The CDR3 protein is CSGSGTTYNEQFF. Here the CDR3 DNA reads TGCAGCGGCTCCGGGACTACCTACAATGAGCAGTTCTTC.

This clone was seen more than once but under ten times. V usage is TRBV29-1 and J usage is TRBJ2-5; TRBD1 is a possible D gene (5 bases). Germline values: CDR1 SQVTM, CDR2 ANQGSEA. This CDR3 spans 13 amino acids. V lost 6 bases to trimming and J lost 2 bases, with 13 bases between them. The DNA for the CDR3 is TGCAGCGTCGCATGGACAACTCAAGAGACCCAGTACTTC. It codes for CSVAWTTQETQYF.